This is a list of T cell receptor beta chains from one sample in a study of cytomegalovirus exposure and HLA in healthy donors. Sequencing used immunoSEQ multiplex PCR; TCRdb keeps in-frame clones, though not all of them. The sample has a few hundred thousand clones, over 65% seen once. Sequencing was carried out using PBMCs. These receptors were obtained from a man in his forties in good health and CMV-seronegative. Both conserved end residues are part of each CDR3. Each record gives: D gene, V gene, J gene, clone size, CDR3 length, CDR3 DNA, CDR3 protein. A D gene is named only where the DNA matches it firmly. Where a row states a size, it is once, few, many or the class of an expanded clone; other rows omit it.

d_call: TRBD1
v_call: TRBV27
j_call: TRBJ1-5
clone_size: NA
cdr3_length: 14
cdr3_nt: TGTGCCAGCAGTTTCGGGACAGGGAATTCCCCCCAGCATTTT
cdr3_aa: CASSFGTGNSPQHF

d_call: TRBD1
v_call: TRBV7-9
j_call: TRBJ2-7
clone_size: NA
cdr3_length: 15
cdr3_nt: TGTGCCAGCAGCTTAGCAGGGACAGCCTCCTACGAGCAGTACTTC
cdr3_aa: CASSLAGTASYEQYF

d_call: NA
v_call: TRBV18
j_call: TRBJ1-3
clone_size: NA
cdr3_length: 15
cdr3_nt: TGTGCCAGCTCACCTCCGACCGGGAATGGAAACACCATATATTTT
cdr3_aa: CASSPPTGNGNTIYF

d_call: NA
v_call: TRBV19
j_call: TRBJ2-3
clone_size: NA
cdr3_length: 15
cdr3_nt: TGTGCCAGTAGTAACGGGTTGGTGCCCACAGATACGCAGTATTTT
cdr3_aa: CASSNGLVPTDTQYF

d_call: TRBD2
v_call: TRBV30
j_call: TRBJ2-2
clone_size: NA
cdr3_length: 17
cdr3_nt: TGTGCCTGGGATCCGGGACTAGCGGGAGAGAACACCGGGGAGCTGTTTTTT
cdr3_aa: CAWDPGLAGENTGELFF

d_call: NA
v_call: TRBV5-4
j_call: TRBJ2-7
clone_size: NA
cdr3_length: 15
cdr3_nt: TGTGCCAGCAGTCTCCCCGGGAATGGGTTCTACGAGCAGTACTTC
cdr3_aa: CASSLPGNGFYEQYF

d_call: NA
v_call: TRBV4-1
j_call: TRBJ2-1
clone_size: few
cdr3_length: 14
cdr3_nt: TGCGCCACGGGCGGGGTGAGGGCCTACAATGAGCAGTTCTTC
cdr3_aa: CATGGVRAYNEQFF

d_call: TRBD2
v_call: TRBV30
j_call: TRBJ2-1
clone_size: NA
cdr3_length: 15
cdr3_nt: TGTGCCTGGAGGGGACAAGGGGGACTAGCGGGTGAGCAGTTCTTC
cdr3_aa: CAWRGQGGLAGEQFF

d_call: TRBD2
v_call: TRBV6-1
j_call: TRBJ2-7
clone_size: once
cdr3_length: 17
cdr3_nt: TGTGCCAGCAGTGCATCCCGAGGACTAGCGGGCGTCTGGGAGCAGTACTTC
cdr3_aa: CASSASRGLAGVWEQYF

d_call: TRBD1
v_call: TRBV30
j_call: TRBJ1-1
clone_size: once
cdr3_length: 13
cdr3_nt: TGTGCCTGGACGGACAGGGGGGACACTGAAGCTTTCTTT
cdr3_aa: CAWTDRGDTEAFF

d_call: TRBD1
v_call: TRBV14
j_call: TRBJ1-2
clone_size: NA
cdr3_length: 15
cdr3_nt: TGTGCCAGCAGCCGCATGCGACAGGGGGCTGGGGGCTACACCTTC
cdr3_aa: CASSRMRQGAGGYTF

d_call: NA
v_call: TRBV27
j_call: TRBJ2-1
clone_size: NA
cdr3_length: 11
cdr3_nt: TGTGCCAGCAGTCTAGGGGATGAGCAGTTCTTC
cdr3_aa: CASSLGDEQFF

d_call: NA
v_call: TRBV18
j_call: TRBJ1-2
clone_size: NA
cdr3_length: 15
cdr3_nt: TGTGCCAGCTCACCCTTGACAGACCCTAACTATGGCTACACCTTC
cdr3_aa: CASSPLTDPNYGYTF

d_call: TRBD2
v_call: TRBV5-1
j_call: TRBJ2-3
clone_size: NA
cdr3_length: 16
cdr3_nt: TGCGCCAGCAGCTTGGAGGGAGGGAGGGCTGTTGGTACGCAGTATTTT
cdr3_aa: CASSLEGGRAVGTQYF

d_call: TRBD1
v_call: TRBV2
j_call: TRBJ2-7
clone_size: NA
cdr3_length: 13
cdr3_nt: TGTGCCAGCAGGAGGGACAGGGAGAACGAGCAGTACTTC
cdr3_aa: CASRRDRENEQYF

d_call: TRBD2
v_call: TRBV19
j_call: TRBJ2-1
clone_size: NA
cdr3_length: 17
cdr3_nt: TGTGCCAGTAGTATAGATCTCTCGACTAGCGGGAGTAATGAGCAGTTCTTC
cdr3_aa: CASSIDLSTSGSNEQFF

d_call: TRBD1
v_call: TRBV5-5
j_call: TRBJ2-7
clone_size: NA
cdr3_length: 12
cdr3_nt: TGTGCCAGCAGCCGAACAGGGGGCGAGCAGTACTTC
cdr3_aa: CASSRTGGEQYF

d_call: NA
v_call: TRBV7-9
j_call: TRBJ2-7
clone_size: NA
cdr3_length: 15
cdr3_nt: TGTGCCAGCAGCTCCTTACAGGGTCCCCAATACGAGCAGTACTTC
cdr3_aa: CASSSLQGPQYEQYF

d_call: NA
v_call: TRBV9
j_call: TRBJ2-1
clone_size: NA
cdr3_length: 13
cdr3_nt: TGTGCCAGCAGCGTAGACATTTGGAATGAGCAGTTCTTC
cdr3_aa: CASSVDIWNEQFF

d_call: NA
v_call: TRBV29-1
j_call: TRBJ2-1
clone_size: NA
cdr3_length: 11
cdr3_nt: TGCAGCGTTGAAAACGGGGGTGAGCAGTTCTTC
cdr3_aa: CSVENGGEQFF

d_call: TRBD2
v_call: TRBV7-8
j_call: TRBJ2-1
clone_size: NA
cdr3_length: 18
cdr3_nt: TGTGCCAGCAGCTCTGGACTAGCGGGAGAAGTTGCGAGAAGAGAGCAGTTCTTC
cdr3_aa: CASSSGLAGEVARREQFF

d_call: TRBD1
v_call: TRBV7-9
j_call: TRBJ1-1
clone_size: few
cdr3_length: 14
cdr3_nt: TGTGCCAGCAGCCCACCTCAGGGGGACACTGAAGCTTTCTTT
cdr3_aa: CASSPPQGDTEAFF

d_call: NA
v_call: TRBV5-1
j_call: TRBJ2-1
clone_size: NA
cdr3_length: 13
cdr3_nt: TGCGCCAGCAGCTTAAATCCGGGCAATGAGCAGTTCTTC
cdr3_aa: CASSLNPGNEQFF

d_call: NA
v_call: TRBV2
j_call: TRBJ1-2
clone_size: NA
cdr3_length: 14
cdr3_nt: TGTGCCAGCCCGGCACAGGCGATAAACTATGGCTACACCTTC
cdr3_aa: CASPAQAINYGYTF

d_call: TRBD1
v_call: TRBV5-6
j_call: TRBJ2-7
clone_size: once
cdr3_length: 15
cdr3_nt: TGTGCCAGCAGCTTGGTTGGGACAGGGGGGTACGAGCAGTACTTC
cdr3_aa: CASSLVGTGGYEQYF

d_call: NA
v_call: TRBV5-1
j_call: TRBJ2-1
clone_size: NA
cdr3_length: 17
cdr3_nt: TGCGCCAGCCGACCGGCCTCAAGGTCGGGGGGCAACAATGAGCAGTTCTTC
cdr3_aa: CASRPASRSGGNNEQFF

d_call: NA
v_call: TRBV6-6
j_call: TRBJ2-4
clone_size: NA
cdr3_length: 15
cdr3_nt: TGTGCCAGCACTGATCACCGGGACTTGGGAAACATTCAGTACTTC
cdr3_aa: CASTDHRDLGNIQYF

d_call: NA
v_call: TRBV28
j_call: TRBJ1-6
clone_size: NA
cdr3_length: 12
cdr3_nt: TGTGCCAGCAGTTTTCTAAATTCACCCCTCCACTTT
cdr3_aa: CASSFLNSPLHF

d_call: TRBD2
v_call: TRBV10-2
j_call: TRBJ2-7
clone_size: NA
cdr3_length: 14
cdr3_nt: TGCGCCAGCACCCAATGGGGACTAGGCTACGAGCAGTACTTC
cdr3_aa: CASTQWGLGYEQYF

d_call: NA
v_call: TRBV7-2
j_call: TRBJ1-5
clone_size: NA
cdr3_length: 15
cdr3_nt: TGTGCCAGCAGCTTTCCAGGGGCGAGCAATCAGCCCCAGCATTTT
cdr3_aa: CASSFPGASNQPQHF

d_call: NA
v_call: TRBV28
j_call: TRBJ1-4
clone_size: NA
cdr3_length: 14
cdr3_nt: TGTGCCAGCAGAACAACCCAGGGCCATTGGAAACTGTTTTTT
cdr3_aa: CASRTTQGHWKLFF

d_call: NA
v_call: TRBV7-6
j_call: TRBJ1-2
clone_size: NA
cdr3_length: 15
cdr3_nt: TGTGCCAGCAGCTTAGGTGGGCCTGGCGTGTTTGGCTACACCTTC
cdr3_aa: CASSLGGPGVFGYTF

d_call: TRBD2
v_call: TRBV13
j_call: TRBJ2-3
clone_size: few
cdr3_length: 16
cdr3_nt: TGTGCCAGCAGCTCCCGACTAGCGGGGGGGCTAGATACGCAGTATTTT
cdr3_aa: CASSSRLAGGLDTQYF

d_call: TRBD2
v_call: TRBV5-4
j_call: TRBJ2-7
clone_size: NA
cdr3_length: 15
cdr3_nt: TGTGCCAGCAGCTTGAGGCTAGCGGGGGAATACGAGCAGTACTTC
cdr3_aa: CASSLRLAGEYEQYF

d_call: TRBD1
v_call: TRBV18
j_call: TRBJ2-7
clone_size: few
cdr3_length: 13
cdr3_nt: TGTGCCAGCTCACCGGGACAGCCCTACGAGCAGTACTTC
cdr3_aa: CASSPGQPYEQYF

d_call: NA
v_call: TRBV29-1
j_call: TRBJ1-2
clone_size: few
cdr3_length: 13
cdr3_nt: TGCAGCGTTGACGGGTCAGGGAGGCATGGCTACACCTTC
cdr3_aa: CSVDGSGRHGYTF

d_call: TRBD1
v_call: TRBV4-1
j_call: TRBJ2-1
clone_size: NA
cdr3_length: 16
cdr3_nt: TGCGCCAGCAGCCAAGTCTCGGGACAGACTTACAATGAGCAGTTCTTC
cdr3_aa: CASSQVSGQTYNEQFF